The sample holds a few counts of the clone carrying this T cell receptor beta chain. No antigen is known for it. This record comes from a study of cytomegalovirus exposure and HLA in healthy donors. The primer mix had 60 Vbeta and 13 Jbeta primers. Only in-frame clones appear in the TCRdb table, and some are missing; sequencing was by immunoSEQ multiplex PCR. The sample contains over 60,000 clones, roughly 70% of which appear only once. Findings and caveats of the study: Later examination showed HLA-associated TCR beta chains had greater clonal expansion than equally common others. Accurate prediction of HLA-A and HLA-B alleles (for most subjects) was reportedly achieved from TCR beta sequences. TCR beta V- and J-gene trimming was later associated with a missense DCLRE1C variant. In an earlier analysis, productive rearrangement rates for most beta V segments clustered near 87% or 30%.

Sequencing input: PBMCs. The origin of this receptor is a man aged 65 to 85 in good health and CMV-seronegative.

In nucleotides, the CDR3 is TGTGCCAGCAGGCTGGGGGGACAGGGGATGTACGAGCAGTACTTC. It encodes CASRLGGQGMYEQYF. The V call is TRBV6-5, the J call TRBJ2-7; 10 bases map to TRBD1. The CDR3 is made up of 15 amino acids. Germline V lookup: CDR1 MNHEY, CDR2 SVGAGI. Trimming at V came to 6 bases and at J to 4 bases, leaving 9 bases not matched to a gene.